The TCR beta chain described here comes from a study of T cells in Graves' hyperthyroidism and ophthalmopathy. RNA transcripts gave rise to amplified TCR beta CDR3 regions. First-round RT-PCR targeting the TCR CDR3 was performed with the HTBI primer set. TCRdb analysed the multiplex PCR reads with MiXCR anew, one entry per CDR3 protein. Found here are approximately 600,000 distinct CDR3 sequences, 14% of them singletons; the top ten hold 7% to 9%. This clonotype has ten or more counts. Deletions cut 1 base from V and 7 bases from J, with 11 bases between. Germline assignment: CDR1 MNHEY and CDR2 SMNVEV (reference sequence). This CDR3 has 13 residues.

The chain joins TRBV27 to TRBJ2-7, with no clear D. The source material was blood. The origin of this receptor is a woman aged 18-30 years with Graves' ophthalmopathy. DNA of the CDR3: TGTGCCAGCAGTTTATGGGCCGAAGATGAGCAGTACTTC. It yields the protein CASSLWAEDEQYF.